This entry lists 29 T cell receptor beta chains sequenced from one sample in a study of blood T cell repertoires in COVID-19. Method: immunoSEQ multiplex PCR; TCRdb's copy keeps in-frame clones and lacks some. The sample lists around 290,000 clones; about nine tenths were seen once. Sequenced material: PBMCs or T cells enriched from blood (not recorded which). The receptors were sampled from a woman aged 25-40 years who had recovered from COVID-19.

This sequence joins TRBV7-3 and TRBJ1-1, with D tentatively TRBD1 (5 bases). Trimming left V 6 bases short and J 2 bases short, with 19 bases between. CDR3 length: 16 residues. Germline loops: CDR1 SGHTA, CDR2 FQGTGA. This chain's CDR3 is CASSEPGGTDNTEAFF. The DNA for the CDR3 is TGTGCCAGCAGTGAACCCGGGGGGACGGATAACACTGAAGCTTTCTTT. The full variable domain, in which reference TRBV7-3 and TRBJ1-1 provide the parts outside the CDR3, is GAGVSQTPSNKVTEKGKYVELRCDPISGHTALYWYRQSLGQGPEFLIYFQGTGAADDSGLPNDRFFAVRPEGSVSTLKIQRTERGDSAVYLCASSEPGGTDNTEAFFGQGTRLTVV.

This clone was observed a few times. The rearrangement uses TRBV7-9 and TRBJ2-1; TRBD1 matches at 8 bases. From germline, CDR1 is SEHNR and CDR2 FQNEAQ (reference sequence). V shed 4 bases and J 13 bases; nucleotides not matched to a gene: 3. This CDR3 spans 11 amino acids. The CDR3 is CASSYDRGQFF. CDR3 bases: TGTGCCAGCAGCTACGACAGGGGTCAGTTCTTC.

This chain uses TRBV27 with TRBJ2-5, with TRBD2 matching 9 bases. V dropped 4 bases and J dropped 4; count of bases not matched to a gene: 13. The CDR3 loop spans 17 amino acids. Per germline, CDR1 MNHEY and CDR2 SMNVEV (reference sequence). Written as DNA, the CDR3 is TGTGCCAGCAGTTCCCTTTTAGCGGGAGTCACCGGAGAGACCCAGTACTTC. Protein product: CASSSLLAGVTGETQYF.

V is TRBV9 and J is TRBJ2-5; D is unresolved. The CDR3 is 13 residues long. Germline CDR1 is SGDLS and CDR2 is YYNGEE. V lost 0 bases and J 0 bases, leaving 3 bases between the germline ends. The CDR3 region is CASSVADQETQYF. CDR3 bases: TGTGCCAGCAGCGTAGCGGACCAAGAGACCCAGTACTTC.

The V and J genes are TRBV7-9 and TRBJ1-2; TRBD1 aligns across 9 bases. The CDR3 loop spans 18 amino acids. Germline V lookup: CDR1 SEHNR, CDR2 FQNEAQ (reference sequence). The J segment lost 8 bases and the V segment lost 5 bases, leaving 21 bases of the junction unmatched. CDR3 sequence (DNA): TGTGCCAGCAGCCCCCCTGAGGGAGCCCGGACAGGGGAAGGCGGCTACACCTTC. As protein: CASSPPEGARTGEGGYTF.

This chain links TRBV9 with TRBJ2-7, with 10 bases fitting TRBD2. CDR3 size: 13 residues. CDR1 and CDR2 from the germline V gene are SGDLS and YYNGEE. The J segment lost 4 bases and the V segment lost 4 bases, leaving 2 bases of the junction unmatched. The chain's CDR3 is CASSPSGSYEQYF. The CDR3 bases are TGTGCCAGCAGCCCTAGCGGGAGTTACGAGCAGTACTTC.

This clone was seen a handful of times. CDR3 sequence: CASRPTSLYNEQFF. The CDR3 coding sequence is TGCGCCAGCAGGCCGACTAGCCTGTACAATGAGCAGTTCTTC. V usage is TRBV10-2 and J usage is TRBJ2-1; 7 nucleotides line up with TRBD2. The CDR3 extends over 14 amino acids. V was pared by 6 bases and J by 4 bases, with 6 bases of the junction left unmatched. Germline V gene data show CDR1 as WSHSY and CDR2 as SAAADI.

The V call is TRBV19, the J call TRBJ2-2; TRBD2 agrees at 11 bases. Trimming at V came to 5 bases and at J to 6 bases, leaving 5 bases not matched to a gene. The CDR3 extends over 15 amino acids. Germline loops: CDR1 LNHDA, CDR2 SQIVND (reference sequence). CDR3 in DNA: TGTGCCAGTAGTTTATTAGCGGGAGGGCCCGGGGAGCTGTTTTTT. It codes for CASSLLAGGPGELFF.

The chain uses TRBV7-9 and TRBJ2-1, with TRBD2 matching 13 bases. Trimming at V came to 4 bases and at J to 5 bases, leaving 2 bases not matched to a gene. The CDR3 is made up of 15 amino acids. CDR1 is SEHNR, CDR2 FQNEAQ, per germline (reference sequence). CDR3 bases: TGTGCCAGCAGCTCCGGGACTAGCGGGAACAATGAGCAGTTCTTC. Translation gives CASSSGTSGNNEQFF.

The CDR3 DNA is TGTGCCAGCAGCTACGGCGGGGTGGGTTACGAGCAGTACTTC. It encodes CASSYGGVGYEQYF. V and J are TRBV7-9 and TRBJ2-7; TRBD2 is a possible D gene (6 bases). CDR3 length: 14 amino acids. The germline V and J ends were trimmed by 4 bases and 4 bases, with 14 bases remaining between them. Germline V gene data show CDR1 as SEHNR and CDR2 as FQNEAQ (reference sequence).

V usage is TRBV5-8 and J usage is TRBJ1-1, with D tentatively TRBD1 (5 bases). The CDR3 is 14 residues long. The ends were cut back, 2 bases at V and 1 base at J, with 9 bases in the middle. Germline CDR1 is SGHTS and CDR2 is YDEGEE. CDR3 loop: CASSLAGPNTEAFF. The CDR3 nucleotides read TGTGCCAGCAGCTTAGCAGGGCCGAACACTGAAGCTTTCTTT.

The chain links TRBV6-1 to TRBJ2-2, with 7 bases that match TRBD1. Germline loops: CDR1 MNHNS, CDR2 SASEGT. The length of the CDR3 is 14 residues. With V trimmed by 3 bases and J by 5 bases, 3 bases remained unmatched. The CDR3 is CASSDRGWTGELFF. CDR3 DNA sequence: TGTGCCAGCAGTGACAGGGGGTGGACCGGGGAGCTGTTTTTT.

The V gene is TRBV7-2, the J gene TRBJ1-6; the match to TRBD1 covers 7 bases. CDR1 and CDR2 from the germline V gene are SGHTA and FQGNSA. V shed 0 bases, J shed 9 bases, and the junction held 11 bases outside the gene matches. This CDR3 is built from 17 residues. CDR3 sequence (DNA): TGTGCCAGCAGCTTAGCCCGGACCGGGACAGATGGTTCACCCCTCCACTTT. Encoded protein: CASSLARTGTDGSPLHF.

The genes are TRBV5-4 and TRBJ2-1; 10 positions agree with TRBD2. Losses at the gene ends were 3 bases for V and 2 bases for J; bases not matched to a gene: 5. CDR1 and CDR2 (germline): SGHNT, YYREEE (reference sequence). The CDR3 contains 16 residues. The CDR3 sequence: CASSSRTSGTYNEQFF. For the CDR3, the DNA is TGTGCCAGCAGCTCCCGGACTAGCGGCACCTACAATGAGCAGTTCTTC.

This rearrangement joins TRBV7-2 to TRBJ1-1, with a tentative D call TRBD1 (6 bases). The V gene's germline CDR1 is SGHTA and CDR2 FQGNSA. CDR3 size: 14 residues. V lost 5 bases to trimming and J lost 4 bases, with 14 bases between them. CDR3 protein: CASSPRDIGTEAFF. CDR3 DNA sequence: TGTGCCAGCAGCCCCCGGGACATAGGCACTGAAGCTTTCTTT.

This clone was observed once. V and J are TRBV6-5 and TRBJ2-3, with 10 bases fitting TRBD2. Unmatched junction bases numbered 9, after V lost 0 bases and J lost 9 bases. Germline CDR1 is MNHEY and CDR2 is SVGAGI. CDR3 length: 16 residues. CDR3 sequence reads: CASSYSMASGSGTQYF. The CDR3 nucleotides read TGTGCCAGCAGTTACTCGATGGCTAGCGGGAGTGGCACGCAGTATTTT.

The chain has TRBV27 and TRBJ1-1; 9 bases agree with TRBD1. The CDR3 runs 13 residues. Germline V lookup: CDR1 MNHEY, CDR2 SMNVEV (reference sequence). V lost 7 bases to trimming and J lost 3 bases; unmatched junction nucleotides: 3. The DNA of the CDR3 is TGTGCCAGCAAGGGACAGGGTTACACTGAAGCTTTCTTT. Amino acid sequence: CASKGQGYTEAFF.

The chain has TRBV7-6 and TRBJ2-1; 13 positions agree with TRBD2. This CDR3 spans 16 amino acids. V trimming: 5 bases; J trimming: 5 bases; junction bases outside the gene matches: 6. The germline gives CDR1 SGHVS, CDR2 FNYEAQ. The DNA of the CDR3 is TGTGCCAGCAGCCCAGGACTAGCGGGAGCGAACAATGAGCAGTTCTTC. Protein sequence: CASSPGLAGANNEQFF.

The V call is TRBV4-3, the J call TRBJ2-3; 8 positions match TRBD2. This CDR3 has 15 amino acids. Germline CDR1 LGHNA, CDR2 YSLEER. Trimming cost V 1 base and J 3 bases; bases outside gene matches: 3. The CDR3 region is CASSQAGLDTDTQYF. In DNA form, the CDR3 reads TGCGCCAGCAGCCAAGCGGGACTAGATACAGATACGCAGTATTTT.

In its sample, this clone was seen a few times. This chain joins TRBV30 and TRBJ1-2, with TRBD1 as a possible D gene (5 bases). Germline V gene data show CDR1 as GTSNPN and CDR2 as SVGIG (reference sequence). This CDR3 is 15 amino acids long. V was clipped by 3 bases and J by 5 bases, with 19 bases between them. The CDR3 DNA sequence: TGTGCCTGGAGCCGAATCACGACAGAAAGTTATGGCTACACCTTC. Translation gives CAWSRITTESYGYTF.

CDR3: CASSVSVGNTIYF. CDR3 sequence (DNA): TGTGCCAGCAGTGTTTCGGTTGGAAACACCATATATTTT. V and J are TRBV6-4 and TRBJ1-3; D remains ambiguous. Germline values: CDR1 MRHNA, CDR2 SNTAGT. With 4 bases removed from V and 3 bases from J, the gap between germline ends came to 7 bases. This CDR3 comprises 13 residues.

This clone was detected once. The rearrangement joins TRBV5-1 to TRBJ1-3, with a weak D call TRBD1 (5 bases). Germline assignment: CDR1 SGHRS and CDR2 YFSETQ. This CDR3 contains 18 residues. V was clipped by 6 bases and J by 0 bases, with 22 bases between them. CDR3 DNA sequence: TGCGCCAGCACCCGACAACCGGGACTCATGAGCTCTGGAAACACCATATATTTT. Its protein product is CASTRQPGLMSSGNTIYF.

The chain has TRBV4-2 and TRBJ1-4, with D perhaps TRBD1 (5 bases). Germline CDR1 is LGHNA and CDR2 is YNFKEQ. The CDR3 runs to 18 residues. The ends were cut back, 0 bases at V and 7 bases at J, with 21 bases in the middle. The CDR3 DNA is TGTGCCAGCAGCCAAGATCCCCCCGGGGGAGGACAAGGTGAAAAACTGTTTTTT. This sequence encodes CASSQDPPGGGQGEKLFF.

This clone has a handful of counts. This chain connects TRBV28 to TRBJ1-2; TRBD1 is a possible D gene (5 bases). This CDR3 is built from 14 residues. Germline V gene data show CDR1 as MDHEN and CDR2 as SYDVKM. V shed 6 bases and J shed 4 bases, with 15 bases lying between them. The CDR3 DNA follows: TGTGCCAGCAGAGACCTCCAGGGATCCTATGGCTACACCTTC. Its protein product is CASRDLQGSYGYTF.

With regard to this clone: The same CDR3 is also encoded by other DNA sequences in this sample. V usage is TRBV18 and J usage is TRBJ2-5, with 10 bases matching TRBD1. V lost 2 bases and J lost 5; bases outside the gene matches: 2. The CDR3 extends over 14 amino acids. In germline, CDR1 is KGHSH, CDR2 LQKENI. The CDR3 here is CASSPGTGEETQYF. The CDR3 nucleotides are TGTGCCAGCTCACCAGGGACAGGGGAGGAGACCCAGTACTTC.

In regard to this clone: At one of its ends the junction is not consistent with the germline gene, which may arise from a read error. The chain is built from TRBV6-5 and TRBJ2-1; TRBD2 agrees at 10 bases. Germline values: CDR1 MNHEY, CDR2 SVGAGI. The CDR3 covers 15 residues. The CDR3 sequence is CASSDSPGLANEQFF. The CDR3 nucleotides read TGTGCCAGCAGTGACTCGCCGGGACTAGCGAATGAGCAGTTCTTC.

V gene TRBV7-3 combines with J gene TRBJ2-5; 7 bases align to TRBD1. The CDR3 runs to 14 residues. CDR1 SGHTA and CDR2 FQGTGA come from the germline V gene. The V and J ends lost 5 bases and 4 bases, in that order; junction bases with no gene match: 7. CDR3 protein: CASSPQGGPETQYF. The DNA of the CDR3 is TGTGCCAGCAGCCCCCAAGGGGGCCCAGAGACCCAGTACTTC.

DNA for the CDR3: TGTGCCACTATCCGCCCGGACACCACTGAAGCTTTCTTT. It encodes CATIRPDTTEAFF. V is TRBV28 and J is TRBJ1-1; D is possibly TRBD1 (5 bases). The length of the CDR3 is 13 residues. V lost 10 bases, J lost 4 bases, and 16 bases lay in between. Germline V gives CDR1 MDHEN, CDR2 SYDVKM. Full variable domain (remainder filled in from reference TRBV28 and TRBJ1-1): DVKVTQSSRYLVKRTGEKVFLECVQDMDHENMFWYRQDPGLGLRLIYFSYDVKMKEKGDIPEGYSVSREKKERFSLILESASTNQTSMYLCATIRPDTTEAFFGQGTRLTVV.

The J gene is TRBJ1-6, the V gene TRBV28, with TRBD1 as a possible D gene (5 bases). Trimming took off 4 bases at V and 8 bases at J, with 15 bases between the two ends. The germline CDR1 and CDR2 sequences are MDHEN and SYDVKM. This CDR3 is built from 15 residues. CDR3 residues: CASSSPETAYSPLHF. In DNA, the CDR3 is TGTGCCAGCAGTTCCCCCGAGACAGCCTATTCACCCCTCCACTTT.